This T cell receptor (beta chain) was sequenced during a study of human T cells and chemical hapten exposure (dated by TCRdb to the early 2020s). The study in broad terms: For sensitization, 2% DPC in acetone was applied to a 2 cm by 2 cm area of upper inner arm skin. Weekly therapeutic DPC doses were additionally applied to the scalp of patients throughout the approximately 25-week study period. Most of the patients in the cohort were female, and the cohort covered alopecia areata with under or over 50% scalp involvement, alopecia totalis and alopecia universalis. Blood samples were taken from patients before sensitization (week 0) and at 2, 6 and about 24 weeks after DPC sensitization. Libraries were pooled for sequencing, and variation in per-sample TCR yields was attributed mainly to small differences in library volumes within the pool. Peripheral blood TCR repertoire changes were tracked in vivo in alopecia patients during primary and secondary sensitization to the hapten diphenylcyclopropenone (DPC). Patch testing was done on the upper back using Finn chambers containing 0.01% DPC, and results were scored after 6 days according to International Contact Dermatitis Research Group standards. Under 30 alopecia patients gave blood for TCR sequencing at one to four time points (pre-sensitization, 2, 6 and 24 weeks). The paper as a whole reports these results and caveats: Compared with pre-sensitization or healthy control sets, expanded TCRs formed significantly more large CDR3 similarity clusters, which is consistent with antigen-driven responses. After repeated subsampling, the strength of the expansion versus patch-test correlation and the threshold at which it became significant changed. Patch test score was positively correlated with the number of PT1 expanded TCRs, with significance at thresholds 8, 16 and 32 but not at 4. Alopecia, a presumed autoimmune disease, was present in all patients, so the immune response of the patients might differ from that of healthy individuals. No change with DPC sensitization was found in the number of TCRs above 1 in 1000 frequency, and no evidence of global repertoire structure alterations was found.

The time point label corresponds to: pre-sensitization, week 0. Read against the paper, the sample's treatment or condition label means: therapeutic diphenylcyclopropenone sensitization with weekly scalp DPC. Blood at each patch-test visit was drawn before the patch test was applied. Patients were considered eligible if aged 18 to 70, diagnosed with alopecia and deemed suitable for DPC therapy, and patients were excluded if pregnant. Total RNA was extracted from unfractionated whole blood collected in Tempus Blood RNA tubes. Details on this clonotype: Its target antigen remains unknown. The sample holds no much larger clone one base away, and base qualities are not on file.

Receptor libraries were prepared by RACE. The sequencer was a NextSeq 500. During library preparation, unique molecular identifiers were attached to individual cDNA molecules so that TCRs could be counted quantitatively and reproducibly. Both TCR alpha and TCR beta chains were sequenced from each blood RNA sample. Under the source paper's analysis protocol: A median of about 87,000 TCRs per sample was observed, with a range of about 20,000 to 750,000. V, J and CDR3 annotation of the TCR reads was carried out using the Decombinator software suite. Every sample was subsampled to the same number of TCRs (28,000) for the PS versus PT1 abundance plots. TCRs were defined as expanded if absent before sensitization and observed at least eight times at the 2-week time point. TCRdb itself trimmed the public reads at Q25 with fastp, ran MiXCR and retained productive beta chains. When rows share a CDR3 protein, they turn into one entry using the most common DNA and genes. It is TCRdb's table, rather than the study itself, that gives the V and J calls and clone size. This sample holds more than 250,000 distinct CDR3 sequences; approximately 8.6% were observed only once. The biggest ten clones account for approximately 2.2% of the sample.

CDR3 length: 13 amino acids, cysteine to phenylalanine. The DNA shown is the 39-base CDR3, in frame from base 1. The CDR1 and CDR2 encoded by the germline V gene are MNHEY and SVGAGI. Trimming accounts for 7 bases at V and 5 bases at J, while the number of junction bases matched to no gene is 7. Sequencing used whole blood, obtained in connection with sensitization to the hapten diphenylcyclopropenone (DPC). The rearrangement joined TRBV6-5 to TRBJ2-7; 8 central nucleotides agree with TRBD2. This TCR was recovered from a woman aged 40 to 49 with alopecia areata. Some clones in this sample may be carry-over from other donors' samples. CDR3 sequence: CASKGLGSHEQYF. The nucleotide sequence is given as TGTGCCAGCAAGGGACTAGGTAGTCACGAGCAGTACTTC.